This T cell receptor beta chain was sequenced in a study of Graves' ophthalmopathy and Graves' hyperthyroidism. Using RNA transcripts, the TCR beta CDR3 regions were amplified. A first-round RT-PCR used HTBI primers, followed by a second-round multiplex PCR. Each CDR3 protein is one row after TCRdb ran MiXCR on the multiplex PCR reads. The table lists over 150,000 distinct CDR3 sequences, about 40% of them singletons. Certain patients were not enrolled. These were patients with other autoimmune diseases, uncontrolled infections, pregnancy or lactation. Germline values: CDR1 MNHEY, CDR2 SVGEGT. V was shortened by 5 bases and J by 0 bases, with 10 bases between the two germline ends. The CDR3 is 14 amino acids.

The V gene is TRBV6-2 or TRBV6-3, the J gene TRBJ1-2; perhaps TRBD1 as D (5 bases). The sequenced sample was peripheral blood. The TCR originated in a woman aged 40 to 55 with Graves' ophthalmopathy. CDR3 region: CASSPAGSNYGYTF. CDR3 nucleotides: TGTGCCAGCAGTCCTGCAGGGTCTAACTATGGCTACACCTTC.